These 27 T cell receptor beta chains originate from one sample sequenced in a study of shared clonotypes between healthy human individuals. TCRdb's table, derived via immunoSEQ multiplex PCR, lists solely in-frame clones and lacks some. The data show 2 million to 2.5 million clones, under 97% seen once. The sample was naive CD4+ T cells sorted from blood. Subset here: CD45RA+ positively selected. The receptors were gathered from a man aged 18 to 29 in good health.

V gene TRBV19 combines with J gene TRBJ1-6; D not resolved. The CDR3 length is 14 residues. The V end lost 9 bases, the J end lost 6 bases, and 15 bases lay between the germline ends. Per germline, CDR1 LNHDA and CDR2 SQIVND (reference sequence). The CDR3 sequence is CASSPTTLNSPLHF. The CDR3 DNA sequence: TGTGCCAGCTCCCCTACTACTCTTAATTCACCCCTCCACTTT.

The chain uses TRBV29-1 and TRBJ1-6; no clear D. The V end was cut by 5 bases, the J end by 9 bases, with 14 bases between. Germline-derived CDR1 and CDR2 are SQVTM and ANQGSEA. The CDR3 covers 13 residues. The CDR3 loop is CSVSENWGSPLHF. The CDR3 DNA reads TGCAGCGTTTCTGAGAATTGGGGTTCACCCCTCCACTTT.

CDR3 residues: CASSGQREGFGTQYF. The DNA of the CDR3 is TGTGCCAGCAGCGGACAGCGGGAGGGTTTTGGGACCCAGTACTTC. The V call is TRBV7-2, the J call TRBJ2-5, with TRBD2 matching 10 bases. CDR1 and CDR2 (germline): SGHTA, FQGNSA. This CDR3 region has 15 residues. Losses at the gene ends were 5 bases for V and 7 bases for J; bases not matched to a gene: 10.

A note on this clone: Other DNA sequences within the sample encode an identical CDR3. The chain links TRBV10-3 to TRBJ2-2, with unresolved D. V shed 2 bases and J shed 7 bases, with 5 bases lying between them. CDR3 length: 12 residues. Germline V CDR1 and CDR2: ENHRY, SYGVKD. The CDR3 loop is CAISEGVGELFF. CDR3 nucleotide sequence: TGTGCCATCAGTGAGGGGGTCGGGGAGCTGTTTTTT.

This rearrangement joins TRBV7-2 to TRBJ2-2; no definite D call. The CDR3 length is 15 residues. V lost 2 bases and J 4 bases, leaving 11 bases between the germline ends. Germline values: CDR1 SGHTA, CDR2 FQGNSA. The CDR3 DNA sequence: TGTGCCAGCAGCTTAAACCTAGTAAGCACCGGGGAGCTGTTTTTT. This sequence encodes CASSLNLVSTGELFF. The full variable domain, in which reference TRBV7-2 and TRBJ2-2 provide the parts outside the CDR3, is GAGVSQSPSNKVTEKGKDVELRCDPISGHTALYWYRQSLGQGLEFLIYFQGNSAPDKSGLPSDRFSAERTGGSVSTLTIQRTQQEDSAVYLCASSLNLVSTGELFFGEGSRLTVL.

The CDR3 DNA reads as TGTGCCAGCAGTGAGTCGGGAACTAACTATGGCTACACCTTC. It specifies CASSESGTNYGYTF. This rearrangement joins TRBV2 to TRBJ1-2, with D unresolved. Germline loops: CDR1 SNHLY, CDR2 FYNNEI. The CDR3 contains 14 residues. Trimming took 3 bases from V and 0 from J, leaving 8 bases between them.

The V and J genes are TRBV4-3 and TRBJ2-7, with D perhaps matching TRBD2 (5 bases). CDR3 length equals 13 residues. V was pared by 4 bases and J by 6 bases, with 13 bases between. Germline V gives CDR1 LGHNA, CDR2 YSLEER. The CDR3 region is CASSRGLMLEQYF. The CDR3 DNA sequence: TGCGCCAGCAGCCGAGGGCTGATGCTCGAGCAGTACTTC.

The rearrangement uses TRBV5-6 and TRBJ1-1; 9 bases agree with TRBD1. V was clipped by 2 bases and J by 5 bases; unmatched bases: 4. Germline V lookup: CDR1 SGHDT, CDR2 YYEEEE. CDR3 length: 14 residues. The CDR3 loop is CASSFNRGRTEAFF. The CDR3, as DNA: TGTGCCAGCAGCTTTAACAGGGGGCGGACTGAAGCTTTCTTT. Complete variable domain (other parts from reference TRBV5-6 and TRBJ1-1): DAGVTQSPTHLIKTRGQQVTLRCSPKSGHDTVSWYQQALGQGPQFIFQYYEEEERQRGNFPDRFSGHQFPNYSSELNVNALLLGDSALYLCASSFNRGRTEAFFGQGTRLTVV.

This chain connects TRBV2 to TRBJ2-7; 9 nucleotides agree with TRBD1. CDR1 SNHLY and CDR2 FYNNEI come from the germline V gene. Losses at the gene ends were 4 bases for V and 3 bases for J; bases not matched to a gene: 4. This CDR3 spans 14 amino acids. The CDR3 protein is CASSGQGVDYEQYF. For the CDR3, the DNA is TGTGCCAGCAGTGGACAGGGGGTGGACTACGAGCAGTACTTC.

This chain uses TRBV27 with TRBJ1-2; 8 positions agree with TRBD1. V gave up 4 bases and J gave up 2 bases; unmatched junction bases: 9. This CDR3 region has 16 residues. CDR1 MNHEY and CDR2 SMNVEV come from the germline V gene (reference sequence). The CDR3 reads CASSSSRQGLNYGYTF. The CDR3 nucleotides read TGTGCCAGCAGTTCCTCCCGACAGGGGCTAAACTATGGCTACACCTTC.

The chain combines TRBV15 with TRBJ2-5; 7 bases are a match to TRBD2. The CDR3 consists of 19 residues. The J segment lost 5 bases and the V segment lost 2 bases, leaving 20 bases of the junction unmatched. Germline V gene sequence: CDR1 LNHNV, CDR2 YYDKDF (reference sequence). CDR3 protein: CATSRYRTIAGEGLETQYF. Written as DNA, the CDR3 is TGTGCCACCAGCAGATACCGGACTATTGCGGGAGAAGGTTTGGAGACCCAGTACTTC.

This sequence joins TRBV27 and TRBJ1-1; possibly TRBD1 for D (6 bases). CDR3 size: 17 residues. The germline CDR1 and CDR2 sequences are MNHEY and SMNVEV (reference sequence). Trimming took 6 bases from V and 0 from J, leaving 20 bases between them. The CDR3 is CASRAFRGRDMNTEAFF. CDR3 DNA: TGTGCCAGCAGAGCCTTTAGGGGCAGGGACATGAACACTGAAGCTTTCTTT.

V gene TRBV6-1 combines with J gene TRBJ2-7, with a tentative D call TRBD2 (7 bases). CDR1 and CDR2 from the germline V gene are MNHNS and SASEGT. The CDR3 loop spans 16 amino acids. The germline V and J ends were trimmed by 4 bases and 2 bases, with 18 bases remaining between them. In DNA, the CDR3 is TGTGCCAGCAGTGTCCTCGGGGGGCAGGGTACCTACGAGCAGTACTTC. Its protein is CASSVLGGQGTYEQYF.

The CDR3 loop is CASSESGGAGRTGELFF. For the CDR3, the DNA is TGCGCCAGCAGTGAGTCGGGAGGGGCCGGACGGACCGGGGAGCTGTTTTTT. This sequence joins TRBV10-1 and TRBJ2-2; TRBD2 aligns across 7 bases. V was pared by 0 bases and J by 5 bases, with 9 bases of the junction left unmatched. This CDR3 is 17 amino acids long. The germline CDR1 and CDR2 sequences are WNHNN and SYGVQD (reference sequence).

The rearrangement joins TRBV30 to TRBJ2-1, with 10 nucleotides matching TRBD2. The CDR3 spans 13 residues. The V and J ends lost 7 bases and 6 bases, in that order; junction bases with no gene match: 6. Germline values: CDR1 GTSNPN, CDR2 SVGIG (reference sequence). The DNA of the CDR3 is TGTGCCTCCCCGGGACTAGCGAGCAATGAGCAGTTCTTC. Its protein product is CASPGLASNEQFF. Variable domain in full (rest from reference TRBV30 and TRBJ2-1): SQTIHQWPATLVQPVGSPLSLECTVEGTSNPNLYWYRQAAGRGLQLLFYSVGIGQISSEVPQNLSASRPQDRQFILSSKKLLLSDSGFYLCASPGLASNEQFFGPGTRLTVL.

Note on this clone: The sample contains more than one DNA sequence encoding this CDR3. V gene TRBV19 combines with J gene TRBJ2-7, with 11 bases lining up with TRBD1. V lost 11 bases, J lost 4 bases, and 4 bases stayed unmatched. Germline V CDR1 and CDR2: LNHDA, SQIVND (reference sequence). The CDR3 is 12 residues long. CDR3 amino acids: CASGTGGYEQYF. DNA for the CDR3: TGTGCCTCCGGGACAGGGGGATACGAGCAGTACTTC.

The chain combines TRBV5-1 with TRBJ2-5; D not certain. V shed 2 bases and J shed 3 bases, with 8 bases lying between them. This CDR3 spans 13 amino acids. Germline values: CDR1 SGHRS, CDR2 YFSETQ. Here the CDR3 reads CASSLRVKETQYF. In DNA, the CDR3 is TGCGCCAGCAGCTTAAGGGTAAAAGAGACCCAGTACTTC.

The V call is TRBV7-9, the J call TRBJ2-1, with 8 bases aligning to TRBD1. The CDR3 has 17 residues. The germline gives CDR1 SEHNR, CDR2 FQNEAQ (reference sequence). Trimming took 3 bases from V and 2 from J; bases not matched to a gene: 9. CDR3 sequence: CASSFLDRVTPYNEQFF. Written as DNA, the CDR3 is TGTGCCAGCAGCTTTTTGGACAGGGTAACTCCCTACAATGAGCAGTTCTTC. Together with reference TRBV7-9 and TRBJ2-1, the CDR3 gives the full variable domain: DTGVSQNPRHKITKRGQNVTFRCDPISEHNRLYWYRQTLGQGPEFLTYFQNEAQLEKSRLLSDRFSAERPKGSFSTLEIQRTEQGDSAMYLCASSFLDRVTPYNEQFFGPGTRLTVL.

The chain employs TRBV29-1 and TRBJ2-5, with D uncertain. The CDR3 covers 13 residues. V was pared by 7 bases and J by 1 base, with 13 bases between. CDR1 and CDR2 from the germline V gene are SQVTM and ANQGSEA. The CDR3: CSADLVGQETQYF. The CDR3 DNA follows: TGCAGCGCCGACTTGGTGGGCCAAGAGACCCAGTACTTC.

The chain has TRBV6-5 and TRBJ2-5; 13 bases map to TRBD2. The CDR3 consists of 16 residues. Germline CDR1 and CDR2: MNHEY and SVGAGI. Germline trimming cut 4 bases from V and 2 bases from J; bases unmatched to any gene: 4. The CDR3, as DNA: TGTGCCAGCAGTTTCCCGACTAGCGGGGGGCAAGAGACCCAGTACTTC. Translating gives CASSFPTSGGQETQYF.

Notes on this clone: Other DNA sequences in the same sample also yield this CDR3. The rearrangement uses TRBV9 and TRBJ2-3, with D possibly matching TRBD2 (5 bases). V lost 0 bases to trimming and J lost 0 bases, with 14 bases between them. There are 17 residues in the CDR3. CDR1 and CDR2 (germline): SGDLS, YYNGEE. CDR3 coding DNA: TGTGCCAGCAGCGTAGGAACAAGCGGTACTAGCACAGATACGCAGTATTTT. As protein: CASSVGTSGTSTDTQYF.

Comment on this clone: Other DNA sequences in this specimen translate into the identical CDR3. J is TRBJ1-2 and V is TRBV6-5; D unclear. The CDR3 spans 11 residues. V lost 5 bases to trimming and J lost 8 bases, with 9 bases between them. Germline assignment: CDR1 MNHEY and CDR2 SVGAGI. The CDR3 protein is CASSTAGGYTF. DNA for the CDR3: TGTGCCAGCAGTACGGCAGGCGGCTACACCTTC.

This clone came up once. The chain has TRBV21-1 and TRBJ2-1; the table's D call, TRBD2, has no DNA check behind it. TRBV21-1 is an annotated pseudogene. The CDR3 loop spans 16 amino acids. The CDR3 loop is CASSAGTSGTYNEQFF. In DNA, the CDR3 is TGTGCCAGCAGCGCAGGGACTAGCGGGACGTACAATGAGCAGTTCTTC.

The chain is built from TRBV4-3 and TRBJ2-7; possible D gene TRBD2, 5 bases. V was trimmed by 2 bases and J by 0 bases, leaving 14 bases between them. This CDR3 contains 16 residues. CDR1 and CDR2 from the germline V gene are LGHNA and YSLEER. This CDR3 reads CASSQKEAALSYEQYF. The DNA for the CDR3 is TGCGCCAGCAGCCAAAAGGAAGCGGCTCTCTCCTACGAGCAGTACTTC.

V is TRBV4-1 and J is TRBJ2-7; D is ambiguous. Germline CDR1 reads MGHRA; CDR2 reads YSYEKL. V gave up 0 bases and J gave up 2 bases, with 8 bases separating them. This CDR3 comprises 14 residues. The CDR3 DNA sequence: TGCGCCAGCAGCCAAGATGTTTGGGCCTACGAGCAGTACTTC. Protein: CASSQDVWAYEQYF.

This sequence joins TRBV6-5 and TRBJ2-3; D perhaps matches TRBD2 (6 bases). CDR3 length: 15 residues. The germline V and J ends were trimmed by 6 bases and 3 bases, with 16 bases remaining between them. Germline loops: CDR1 MNHEY, CDR2 SVGAGI. The CDR3 nucleotides are TGTGCCAGCAGACGCGGGACTCCACTTACAGATACGCAGTATTTT. It encodes CASRRGTPLTDTQYF.

The chain's CDR3 is CASSEATRVAGELFF. As DNA, the CDR3 is TGTGCCAGCAGTGAAGCGACCCGGGTCGCCGGGGAGCTGTTTTTT. The chain recombines TRBV6-1 with TRBJ2-2, with D unclear. This CDR3 region has 15 residues. The ends were cut back, 0 bases at V and 6 bases at J, with 11 bases in the middle. The germline V gene encodes CDR1 MNHNS and CDR2 SASEGT.